This passage covers 16 T cell receptor beta chains from one sample sequenced in a study of T-cell reconstitution after alpha-beta-depleted transplantation in children. Using unique molecular identifiers, the investigators prepared the TCRbeta library. Each CDR3 protein is one row after TCRdb ran MiXCR on the PCR reads. This sample has some 830,000 distinct CDR3 sequences, with roughly 16% found just once. Here the sequenced sample was PBMCs, mostly from graft donor cells, taken 360 days after TCRalphabeta/CD19-depleted stem cell transplant. These receptors were taken from a male patient younger than 18 who had a stem cell transplant for acute lymphoblastic leukemia, so the T cells may come from the graft donor.

The chain links TRBV20-1 to TRBJ2-3, with unresolved D. The V and J ends lost 0 bases and 2 bases respectively, with 15 bases between them. CDR1 DFQATT and CDR2 SNEGSKA come from the germline V gene (reference sequence). CDR3 length equals 16 residues. The CDR3 reads CSARDLLLRPTDTQYF. The CDR3 DNA sequence: TGCAGTGCTAGAGATCTTCTTCTAAGGCCCACAGATACGCAGTATTTT.

The genes are TRBV5-5 and TRBJ1-2; 7 positions match TRBD1. Germline V lookup: CDR1 SGHKS, CDR2 YYEKEE (reference sequence). V trimming: 4 bases; J trimming: 4 bases; junction bases outside the gene matches: 10. The CDR3 covers 15 residues. CDR3 protein: CASSNRDRSGYGYTF. CDR3 sequence (DNA): TGTGCCAGCAGCAACCGGGACAGAAGCGGCTATGGCTACACCTTC.

This clonotype has a handful of counts. This chain connects TRBV7-9 to TRBJ2-1, with unresolved D. The CDR3 totals 13 residues. V lost 5 bases and J 5 bases, leaving 10 bases between the germline ends. Germline V lookup: CDR1 SEHNR, CDR2 FQNEAQ (reference sequence). In DNA, the CDR3 is TGTGCCAGCAGCCTGATTTTTCACAATGAGCAGTTCTTC. Protein: CASSLIFHNEQFF.

This CDR3 reads CASGLPRGEREGYNEQFF. Here the CDR3 DNA reads TGTGCTAGTGGTTTGCCACGGGGGGAGCGGGAGGGCTACAATGAGCAGTTCTTC. The genes are TRBV12-5 and TRBJ2-1; 10 nucleotides agree with TRBD2. The V segment lost 2 bases and the J segment 3 bases; nucleotides outside the gene matches: 10. From germline, CDR1 is LGHNT and CDR2 FRNRAP. The CDR3 runs 18 residues.

The chain has TRBV12-3 or TRBV12-4 and TRBJ2-5; 10 nucleotides match TRBD2. CDR3 length equals 15 residues. The V and J ends lost 6 bases and 4 bases, in that order; junction bases with no gene match: 8. The CDR3 bases are TGTGCCAGCAGCAAGCGGGAGGGCCTAGGAGAGACCCAGTACTTC. The encoded protein is CASSKREGLGETQYF.

This clonotype was counted between two and nine times. V is TRBV5-1 and J is TRBJ2-7, with 13 bases fitting TRBD2. In germline, CDR1 is SGHRS, CDR2 YFSETQ. The V and J ends lost 3 bases and 2 bases, in that order; junction bases with no gene match: 2. CDR3 length: 15 residues. The CDR3 here is CASSYGTSGTYEQYF. In DNA form, the CDR3 reads TGCGCCAGCAGCTACGGGACTAGCGGGACCTACGAGCAGTACTTC. Together with reference TRBV5-1 and TRBJ2-7, the CDR3 gives the full variable domain: KAGVTQTPRYLIKTRGQQVTLSCSPISGHRSVSWYQQTPGQGLQFLFEYFSETQRNKGNFPGRFSGRQFSNSRSEMNVSTLELGDSALYLCASSYGTSGTYEQYFGPGTRLTVT.

The V gene is TRBV18, the J gene TRBJ2-5; TRBD2 might be the D (5 bases). Trimming shortened V by 0 bases and J by 5 bases, and 16 bases separated the two germline ends. The CDR3 has 16 amino acids. Germline lookup yields CDR1 KGHSH and CDR2 LQKENI. The CDR3 loop reads CASSPPEVRLRETQYF. DNA of the CDR3: TGTGCCAGCTCACCACCGGAGGTTAGGCTCCGTGAGACCCAGTACTTC.

DNA for the CDR3: TGCGCCAGCAGCCAAGATGTGGTCTACGAGCAGTACTTC. Protein: CASSQDVVYEQYF. The gene calls are TRBV4-1 and TRBJ2-7; D ambiguous. The CDR3 length is 13 residues. CDR1 is MGHRA, CDR2 YSYEKL, per germline. The V gene lost 0 bases and the J gene lost 3 bases, with 6 bases spanning the gap.

Here the CDR3 reads CAWSVRGPDTQYF. The CDR3 DNA reads as TGTGCCTGGAGTGTAAGGGGGCCAGATACGCAGTATTTT. The chain joins TRBV30 to TRBJ2-3, with 7 bases that match TRBD1. Germline loops: CDR1 GTSNPN, CDR2 SVGIG (reference sequence). The J segment lost 4 bases and the V segment lost 0 bases, leaving 1 base of the junction unmatched. The CDR3 consists of 13 residues.

This sequence joins TRBV20-1 and TRBJ2-7; D not resolved. Germline-derived CDR1 and CDR2 are DFQATT and SNEGSKA (reference sequence). The CDR3 length is 12 residues. Here the CDR3 reads CSLLPDPYEQYF. In DNA form, the CDR3 reads TGCAGCTTACTACCCGACCCCTACGAGCAGTACTTC.

This clonotype was recorded a few times. The chain employs TRBV4-2 and TRBJ2-2, with unresolved D. The V gene lost 6 bases and the J gene lost 4 bases, with 9 bases spanning the gap. CDR3 length: 13 residues. Germline-derived CDR1 and CDR2 are LGHNA and YNFKEQ. The CDR3 here is CASRSPGTGELFF. The CDR3 DNA follows: TGTGCCAGCAGGAGTCCGGGCACCGGGGAGCTGTTTTTT.

This chain joins TRBV20-1 and TRBJ2-5, with 7 bases lining up with TRBD1. The germline V gene encodes CDR1 DFQATT and CDR2 SNEGSKA (reference sequence). V shed 6 bases, J shed 6 bases, and the junction held 7 bases outside the gene matches. The CDR3 covers 12 residues. The CDR3 DNA reads as TGCAGTGCGGCTAGGGGGCCGAAGACCCAGTACTTC. Its protein is CSAARGPKTQYF.

CDR3 amino acids: CASSSLRRRGRNLDYGYTF. The CDR3 DNA follows: TGTGCCAGCAGCTCATTAAGGAGGAGAGGGCGGAACCTTGATTATGGCTACACCTTC. This sequence joins TRBV7-3 and TRBJ1-2; no clear D gene. The V end was cut by 4 bases, the J end by 5 bases, with 29 bases between. The germline V gene has CDR1 SGHTA and CDR2 FQGTGA. CDR3 size: 19 residues.

This clonotype was recorded a few times. The chain has TRBV20-1 and TRBJ2-1, with D unclear. The V gene lost 6 bases and the J gene lost 10 bases, with 16 bases spanning the gap. Germline lookup yields CDR1 DFQATT and CDR2 SNEGSKA (reference sequence). The CDR3 totals 12 residues. The CDR3 loop is CSALSEIIEQFF. The CDR3 nucleotides are TGCAGTGCCCTATCAGAGATAATCGAGCAGTTCTTC.

V and J are TRBV6-5 and TRBJ2-7; 9 bases match TRBD2. The length of the CDR3 is 15 residues. The J segment lost 7 bases and the V segment lost 2 bases, leaving 9 bases of the junction unmatched. Germline assignment: CDR1 MNHEY and CDR2 SVGAGI. As DNA, the CDR3 is TGTGCCAGCAGTTACAGGGCGGGAGGGCCGGGGGAGCAGTACTTC. It specifies CASSYRAGGPGEQYF.

Many counts were recorded for this clonotype. The CDR3 sequence: CASSLRQGSYEQYF. CDR3 bases: TGTGCCAGCAGTTTAAGACAGGGATCCTACGAGCAGTACTTC. The chain recombines TRBV12-3 or TRBV12-4 with TRBJ2-7; TRBD1 aligns across 7 bases. The trim removed 2 bases at V and 1 base at J, leaving 2 bases unmatched. This CDR3 contains 14 residues.